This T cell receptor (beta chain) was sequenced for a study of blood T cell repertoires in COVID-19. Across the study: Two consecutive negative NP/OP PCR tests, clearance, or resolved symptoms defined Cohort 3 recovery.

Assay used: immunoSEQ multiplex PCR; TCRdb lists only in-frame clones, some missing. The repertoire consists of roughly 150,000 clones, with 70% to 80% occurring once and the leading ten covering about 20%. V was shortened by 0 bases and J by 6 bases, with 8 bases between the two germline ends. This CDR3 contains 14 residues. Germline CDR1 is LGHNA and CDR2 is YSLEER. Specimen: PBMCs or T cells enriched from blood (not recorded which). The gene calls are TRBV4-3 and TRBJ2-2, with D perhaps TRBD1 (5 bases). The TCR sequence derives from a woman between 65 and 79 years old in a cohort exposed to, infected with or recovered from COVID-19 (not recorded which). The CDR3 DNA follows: TGCGCCAGCAGCCAAGATCAAGGGGCCGGGGAGCTGTTTTTT. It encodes CASSQDQGAGELFF.